This TCR beta chain was sequenced in a study of T cell clusters in autoimmune cytopenias. The CDR3 is 18 amino acids. Germline CDR1 reads SEHNR; CDR2 reads FQNEAQ (reference sequence). Multiplex touch-down PCR amplified TRB using TRB-A and TRB-B pools in one tube. Reprocessing the multiplex PCR reads, TCRdb reports a single entry for every CDR3 protein and omits DNA. The clone table shows 7,000 to 8,500 distinct CDR3 sequences, with the ten largest holding 25% to 35%. TRB amplification used roughly 250 ng of peripheral blood genomic DNA. The sequence was collected from a human donor with an autoimmune cytopenia or autoimmune hepatitis (not recorded which). This chain connects TRBV7-9 to TRBJ2-2; TCRdb names TRBD2, which stays unverified in the absence of DNA. The sequencing sample was made of peripheral blood. CDR3 in amino acids: CASSLGFSGASGTGELFF.